The T cell receptor beta chain described here comes from a study of glioma-infiltrating T cells. Overall study results and limits: CDR3 overlap between tissue and blood was very small.

Using RNA template, CDR3s of TCR alpha and beta were amplified with iRepertoire arm-PCR. TCRdb reprocessed the multiplex PCR reads with MiXCR, giving one entry per CDR3 protein. The table records approximately 190,000 distinct CDR3 sequences, around 30% of them present only once. To note about this clonotype: No antigen is known for it. A much larger clone lies a single base off, so this may be a read error.

V was pared by 7 bases and J by 6 bases, with 31 bases between. Germline CDR1 MNHEY, CDR2 SMNVEV (reference sequence). This CDR3 is 19 amino acids long. This TCR was recovered from a human donor with low-grade glioma or glioblastoma, undergoing nonglioma brain surgery, or in good health (not recorded which). The genes are TRBV27 and TRBJ2-1; D might be TRBD1 (7 bases). The sequencing input was glioma tissue, nonneoplastic brain tissue, or PBMCs (not recorded which). The CDR3 reads CASNPGAGQPTSFGNEQFF. In DNA, the CDR3 is TGTGCCAGCAATCCAGGGGCGGGACAGCCCACGTCGTTTGGCAATGAGCAGTTCTTC.